This is a list of T cell receptor beta chains from one sample in a study of cytomegalovirus exposure and HLA in healthy donors. Profiling relied on immunoSEQ multiplex PCR, and the TCRdb table lists in-frame clones only, not all of them. The sample yields about 170,000 clones, about four fifths seen once. Sequenced sample: PBMCs. Every receptor here comes from a woman between 18 and 30 years old in good health and CMV-seronegative. CDR3s include the opening cysteine and the closing phenylalanine or tryptophan. A D gene is named only where the DNA matches it firmly. The size entry is marked missing in some rows and otherwise reads once, few, many or a size class.

CDR3 length,J gene,D gene,clone size,V gene,CDR3 DNA,CDR3 protein
14,TRBJ2-1,TRBD2,.,TRBV27,TGTGCCAGCACTTCTTCGCGACTAGCGGGAGTACAGTTCTTC,CASTSSRLAGVQFF
15,TRBJ2-1,.,.,TRBV5-1,TGCGCCAGCAGCTTGGTTCAGGGATCCTACAATGAGCAGTTCTTC,CASSLVQGSYNEQFF
15,TRBJ1-2,TRBD1,once,TRBV30,TGTGCCTGGAGGGGGGACAGCCGACCAGAGTATGGCTACACCTTC,CAWRGDSRPEYGYTF
15,TRBJ1-2,.,.,TRBV21-1,TGTGCCAGCAGCAAAGTTAACAGGGGGCTGGATGGCTACACCTTC,CASSKVNRGLDGYTF
15,TRBJ2-3,TRBD1,.,TRBV12-5,TGTGCTAGTGGTTTTGTGGACAGGGCTCCAGATACGCAGTATTTT,CASGFVDRAPDTQYF
17,TRBJ2-7,.,.,TRBV5-1,TGCGCCAGCAGCTTGGACCCATTACGTGGTAGCGACTACGAGCAGTACTTC,CASSLDPLRGSDYEQYF
18,TRBJ2-1,TRBD2,.,TRBV7-2,TGTGCCAGCAGCTTAAGATCCCTAGCGGGAGGGAGGTACAATGAGCAGTTCTTC,CASSLRSLAGGRYNEQFF
15,TRBJ2-7,.,.,TRBV28,TGTGCCAGCAGCCGCGCGGGACAGCGCTCCTACGAGCAGTACTTC,CASSRAGQRSYEQYF
12,TRBJ1-2,.,.,TRBV7-3,TGTGCCAGCAGCTTCACCGCCGGTGGCTACACCTTC,CASSFTAGGYTF
14,TRBJ2-7,TRBD1,.,TRBV10-3,TGTGCCATCAGTGAGGGGGACAGGGCAGACGAGCAGTACTTC,CAISEGDRADEQYF
14,TRBJ2-3,.,.,TRBV6-4,TGTGCCAGCAGCGACGACACAAGCACAGATACGCAGTATTTT,CASSDDTSTDTQYF
14,TRBJ2-7,.,.,TRBV19,TGTGCCAGTAGTATATCGGCAGGGTACTACGAGCAGTACTTC,CASSISAGYYEQYF
17,TRBJ2-1,TRBD2,once,TRBV6-1,TGTGCCAGCAGTGGGACTAGCGGGACGAGCTCCTACAATGAGCAGTTCTTC,CASSGTSGTSSYNEQFF